This TCR beta chain was profiled in a study of cytomegalovirus exposure and HLA in healthy donors. Study details: From about 179 million T cells, an earlier analysis saw around 120 million unique TCR beta sequences.

This clone was found a few times. Looked up from germline, CDR1 is ENHRY and CDR2 is SYGVKD. The CDR3 has 14 amino acids. Trimming pared 5 bases from V and 4 bases from J, leaving 12 bases between. Primers included in the PCR were 60 Vbeta and 13 Jbeta primers. This table comes from immunoSEQ multiplex PCR, and its TCRdb copy is limited to in-frame clones, with some not included. The sample includes fewer than 200,000 clones, roughly 73% of them seen just once. Sequences were obtained from PBMCs. This clonotype was sampled from a woman in her 30s in good health and CMV-seronegative. This chain connects TRBV10-3 to TRBJ1-5; D call uncertain. The DNA of the CDR3 is TGTGCCATCAGTCTGACAAACTTTAATCAGCCCCAGCATTTT. This gives the protein CAISLTNFNQPQHF.